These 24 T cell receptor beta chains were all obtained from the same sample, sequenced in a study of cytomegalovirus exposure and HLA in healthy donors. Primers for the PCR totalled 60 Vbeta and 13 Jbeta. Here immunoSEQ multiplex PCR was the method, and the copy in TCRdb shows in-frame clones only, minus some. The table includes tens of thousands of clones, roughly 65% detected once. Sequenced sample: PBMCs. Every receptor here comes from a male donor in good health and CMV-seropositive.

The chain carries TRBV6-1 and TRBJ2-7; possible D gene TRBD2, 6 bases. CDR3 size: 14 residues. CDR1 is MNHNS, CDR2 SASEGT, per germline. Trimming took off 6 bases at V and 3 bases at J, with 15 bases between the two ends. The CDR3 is CASREGLGVYEQYF. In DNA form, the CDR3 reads TGTGCCAGCAGGGAGGGACTGGGGGTCTACGAGCAGTACTTC.

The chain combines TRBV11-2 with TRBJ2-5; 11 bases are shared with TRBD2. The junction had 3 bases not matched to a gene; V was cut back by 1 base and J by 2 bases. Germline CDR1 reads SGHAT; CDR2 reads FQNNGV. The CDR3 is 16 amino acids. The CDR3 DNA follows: TGTGCCAGCAGCTTAGCGCCTAGCGGGGGGCAAGAGACCCAGTACTTC. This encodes CASSLAPSGGQETQYF.

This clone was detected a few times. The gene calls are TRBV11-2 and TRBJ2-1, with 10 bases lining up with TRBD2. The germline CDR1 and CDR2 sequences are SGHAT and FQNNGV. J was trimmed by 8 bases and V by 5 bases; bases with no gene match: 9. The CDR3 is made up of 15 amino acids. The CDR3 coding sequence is TGTGCCAGCAGCCGTGGCGCTAGCGGGAGTTATGAGCAGTTCTTC. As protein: CASSRGASGSYEQFF.

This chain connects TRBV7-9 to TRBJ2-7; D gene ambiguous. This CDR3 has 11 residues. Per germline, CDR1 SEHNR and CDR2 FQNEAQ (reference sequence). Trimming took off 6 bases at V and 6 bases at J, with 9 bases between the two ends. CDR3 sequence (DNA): TGTGCCAGCAGACCCGCCAGCGAGCAGTACTTC. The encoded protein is CASRPASEQYF.

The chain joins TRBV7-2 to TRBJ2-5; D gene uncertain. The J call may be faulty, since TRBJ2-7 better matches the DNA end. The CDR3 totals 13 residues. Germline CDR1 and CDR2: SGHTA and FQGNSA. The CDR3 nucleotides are TGTGCCAGCAGCTTTGGCAGAGACTACGAGCAGTACTTC. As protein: CASSFGRDYEQYF.

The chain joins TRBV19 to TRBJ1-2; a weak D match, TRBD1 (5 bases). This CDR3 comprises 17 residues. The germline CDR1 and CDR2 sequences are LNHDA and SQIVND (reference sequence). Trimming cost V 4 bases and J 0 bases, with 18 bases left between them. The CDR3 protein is CASSRRGSRDSNYGYTF. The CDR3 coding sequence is TGTGCCAGTAGTAGAAGGGGAAGCAGGGACTCTAACTATGGCTACACCTTC.

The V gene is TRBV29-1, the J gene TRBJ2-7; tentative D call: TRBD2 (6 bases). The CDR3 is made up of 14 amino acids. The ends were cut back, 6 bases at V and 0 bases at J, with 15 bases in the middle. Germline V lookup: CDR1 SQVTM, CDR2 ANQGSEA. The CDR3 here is CSVGGTESSYEQYF. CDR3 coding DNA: TGCAGCGTGGGGGGAACAGAGAGCTCCTACGAGCAGTACTTC.

CDR3 residues: CASSQGAVVRGASGANVLTF. As DNA, the CDR3 is TGCGCCAGCAGCCAAGGCGCGGTTGTAAGGGGCGCTTCTGGGGCCAACGTCCTGACTTTC. This chain uses TRBV4-3 with TRBJ2-6, with a possible D match to TRBD1 (5 bases). The V end lost 1 base, the J end lost 1 base, and 20 bases lay between the germline ends. The CDR3 sequence is 20 residues long. Germline lookup yields CDR1 LGHNA and CDR2 YSLEER.

The CDR3 DNA sequence: TGCGCCAGCAGATGGCGGGACAGGGGACACAATGAGCAGTTCTTC. The encoded protein is CASRWRDRGHNEQFF. This chain uses TRBV5-1 with TRBJ2-1; 10 nucleotides agree with TRBD1. Germline V CDR1 and CDR2: SGHRS, YFSETQ. The CDR3 spans 15 residues. The ends lost 5 bases at V and 5 bases at J; junction bases unmatched: 7.

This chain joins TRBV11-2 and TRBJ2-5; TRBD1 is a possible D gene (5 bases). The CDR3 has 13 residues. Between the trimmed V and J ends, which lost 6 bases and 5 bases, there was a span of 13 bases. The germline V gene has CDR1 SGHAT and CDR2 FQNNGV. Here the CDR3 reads CASRGIRVETQYF. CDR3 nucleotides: TGTGCCAGCAGGGGGATCAGGGTGGAGACCCAGTACTTC. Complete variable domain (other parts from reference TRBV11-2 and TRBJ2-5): EAGVAQSPRYKIIEKRQSVAFWCNPISGHATLYWYQQILGQGPKLLIQFQNNGVVDDSQLPKDRFSAERLKGVDSTLKIQPAKLEDSAVYLCASRGIRVETQYFGPGTRLLVL.

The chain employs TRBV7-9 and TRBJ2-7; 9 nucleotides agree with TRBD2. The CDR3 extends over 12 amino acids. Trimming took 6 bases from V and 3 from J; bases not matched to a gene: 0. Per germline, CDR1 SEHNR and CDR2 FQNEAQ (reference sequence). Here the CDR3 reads CASRREGYEQYF. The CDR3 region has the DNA TGTGCCAGCAGGCGGGAGGGCTACGAGCAGTACTTC.

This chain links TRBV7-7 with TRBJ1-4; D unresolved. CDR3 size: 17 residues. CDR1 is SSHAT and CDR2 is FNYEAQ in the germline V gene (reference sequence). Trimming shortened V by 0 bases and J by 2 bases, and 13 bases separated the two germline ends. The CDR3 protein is CASSLAKPRLTNEKLFF. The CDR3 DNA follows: TGTGCCAGCAGCTTAGCCAAGCCACGGTTGACTAATGAAAAACTGTTTTTT.

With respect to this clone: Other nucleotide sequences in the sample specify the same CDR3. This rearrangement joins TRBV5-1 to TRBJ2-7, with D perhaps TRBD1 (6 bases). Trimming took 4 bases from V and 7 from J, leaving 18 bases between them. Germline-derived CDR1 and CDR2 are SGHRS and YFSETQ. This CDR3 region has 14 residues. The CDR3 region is CASSNRDTAREQYF. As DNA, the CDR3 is TGCGCCAGCAGCAACCGGGACACCGCCCGGGAGCAGTACTTC. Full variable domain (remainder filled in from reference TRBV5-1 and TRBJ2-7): KAGVTQTPRYLIKTRGQQVTLSCSPISGHRSVSWYQQTPGQGLQFLFEYFSETQRNKGNFPGRFSGRQFSNSRSEMNVSTLELGDSALYLCASSNRDTAREQYFGPGTRLTVT.

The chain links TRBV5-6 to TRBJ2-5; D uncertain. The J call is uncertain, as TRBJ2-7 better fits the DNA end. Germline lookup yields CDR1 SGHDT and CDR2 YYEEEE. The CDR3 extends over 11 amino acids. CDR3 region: CASSYFYEQYF. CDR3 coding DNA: TGTGCCAGCAGCTACTTTTACGAGCAGTACTTC.

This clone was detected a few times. CDR3 region: CASSLDARVGKLFF. The CDR3 nucleotides are TGTGCCAGCAGCTTGGATGCCAGGGTGGGGAAACTGTTTTTT. The chain recombines TRBV5-6 with TRBJ1-4; perhaps TRBD1 as D (5 bases). The CDR3 runs to 14 residues. Germline CDR1 is SGHDT and CDR2 is YYEEEE. Trimming removed 0 bases at V and 11 bases at J, with 14 bases between.

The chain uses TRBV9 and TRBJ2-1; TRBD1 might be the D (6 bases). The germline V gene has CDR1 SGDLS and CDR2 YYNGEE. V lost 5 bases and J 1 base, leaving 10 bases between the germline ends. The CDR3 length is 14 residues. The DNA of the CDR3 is TGTGCCAGCAGTCGGGACATTTCCTACAATGAGCAGTTCTTC. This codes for CASSRDISYNEQFF.

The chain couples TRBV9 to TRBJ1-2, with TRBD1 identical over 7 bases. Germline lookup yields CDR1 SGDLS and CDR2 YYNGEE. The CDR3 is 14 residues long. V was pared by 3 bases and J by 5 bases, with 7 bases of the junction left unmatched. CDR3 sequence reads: CASSATGSWYGYTF. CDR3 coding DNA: TGTGCCAGCAGCGCGACAGGGTCATGGTATGGCTACACCTTC.

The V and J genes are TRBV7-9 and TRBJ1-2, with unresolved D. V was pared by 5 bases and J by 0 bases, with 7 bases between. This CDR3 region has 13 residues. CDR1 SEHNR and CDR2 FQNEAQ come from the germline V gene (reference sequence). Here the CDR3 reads CASSKLANYGYTF. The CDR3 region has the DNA TGTGCCAGCAGCAAACTAGCTAACTATGGCTACACCTTC.

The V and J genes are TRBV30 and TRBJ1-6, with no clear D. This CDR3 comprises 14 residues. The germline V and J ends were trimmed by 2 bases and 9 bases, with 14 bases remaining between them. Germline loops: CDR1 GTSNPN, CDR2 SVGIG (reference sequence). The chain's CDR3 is CAWSPGSFTSPLHF. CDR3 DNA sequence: TGTGCCTGGAGTCCCGGGAGTTTCACTTCACCCCTCCACTTT.

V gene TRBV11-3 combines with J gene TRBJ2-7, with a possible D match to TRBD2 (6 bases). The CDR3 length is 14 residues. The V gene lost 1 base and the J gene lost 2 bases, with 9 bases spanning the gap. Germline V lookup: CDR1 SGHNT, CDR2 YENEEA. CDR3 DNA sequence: TGTGCCAGCAGCTTAGGCGGGGAAGCCTACGAGCAGTACTTC. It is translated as CASSLGGEAYEQYF.

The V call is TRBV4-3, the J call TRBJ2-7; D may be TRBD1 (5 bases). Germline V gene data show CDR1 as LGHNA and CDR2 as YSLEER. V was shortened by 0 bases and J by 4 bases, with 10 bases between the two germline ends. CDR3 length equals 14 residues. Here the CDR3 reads CASSQEQGRYEQYF. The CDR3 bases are TGCGCCAGCAGCCAAGAGCAGGGAAGGTACGAGCAGTACTTC.

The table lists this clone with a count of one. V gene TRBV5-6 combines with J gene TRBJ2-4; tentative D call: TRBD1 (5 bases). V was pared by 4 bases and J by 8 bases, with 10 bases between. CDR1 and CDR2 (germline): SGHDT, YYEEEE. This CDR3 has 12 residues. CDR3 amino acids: CASSGADYIQYF. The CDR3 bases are TGTGCCAGCAGCGGGGCGGATTACATTCAGTACTTC.

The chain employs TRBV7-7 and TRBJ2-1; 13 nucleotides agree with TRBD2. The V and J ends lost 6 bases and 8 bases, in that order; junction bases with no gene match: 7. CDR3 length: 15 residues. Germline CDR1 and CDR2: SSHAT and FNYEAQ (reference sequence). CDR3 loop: CASSDTSGGAYEQFF. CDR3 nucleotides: TGTGCCAGCAGTGATACTAGCGGGGGGGCATATGAGCAGTTCTTC.

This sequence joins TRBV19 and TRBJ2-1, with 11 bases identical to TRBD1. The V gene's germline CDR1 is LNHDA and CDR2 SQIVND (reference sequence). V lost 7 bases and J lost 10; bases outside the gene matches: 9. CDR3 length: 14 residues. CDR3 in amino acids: CASMGTGGFGEQFF. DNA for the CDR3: TGTGCCAGTATGGGGACAGGGGGGTTTGGCGAGCAGTTCTTC.